These T cell receptor beta chains were read from a single sample in a study of post-analysis software for immune sequencing data. TCRdb re-called the PCR reads through MiXCR, storing one row per CDR3 protein. The sample has roughly 800,000 distinct CDR3 sequences, around 27% seen once. Material for sequencing was blood. These receptor sequences come from a girl between 5 and 17 years old with multiple sclerosis. Both conserved end residues are part of each CDR3. D genes are given only for firm matches. Not all rows give a size; the values are once, few, many and, for expanded clones, a class.

TRBJ2-5	.	TRBV10-3	TRBD1	CAISESLQGVYGTQYF	TGTGCCATCAGTGAGTCGCTACAGGGGGTGTATGGGACCCAGTACTTC
TRBJ2-1	.	TRBV28	.	CASSPIGGLGTNEQFF	TGTGCCAGCAGTCCAATTGGGGGGCTAGGTACCAATGAGCAGTTCTTC
TRBJ1-1	.	TRBV5-1	.	CASSRDGQLKGSGEAFF	TGCGCCAGCAGCCGTGACGGACAACTTAAAGGGAGTGGTGAAGCTTTCTTT
TRBJ1-5	.	TRBV5-1	.	CASSLGDNDSNQPQHF	TGCGCCAGCAGCTTGGGTGACAATGATAGCAATCAGCCCCAGCATTTT
TRBJ1-1	many	TRBV5-6	TRBD1	CASSRDRGTEAFF	TGTGCCAGCAGTCGAGACAGGGGGACTGAAGCTTTCTTT
TRBJ1-1	.	TRBV20-1	.	CSARWGYTEAFF	TGCAGTGCTAGGTGGGGGTACACTGAAGCTTTCTTT
TRBJ2-3	few	TRBV4-2	TRBD1	CASSPTGGNTQYF	TGTGCCAGCAGCCCGACAGGGGGTAATACGCAGTATTTT
TRBJ2-1	many	TRBV27	.	CASSLPDGGGGNEQFF	TGTGCCAGCAGTCTCCCGGACGGGGGTGGGGGCAATGAGCAGTTCTTC
TRBJ2-7	many	TRBV29-1	TRBD2	CSVVLVAGGLYEQYF	TGCAGCGTTGTCCTCGTGGCGGGAGGCTTGTACGAGCAGTACTTC
TRBJ1-5	.	TRBV12-3/TRBV12-4	TRBD1	CASSWTGASNQPQHF	TGTGCCAGCAGTTGGACAGGTGCTAGCAATCAGCCCCAGCATTTT
TRBJ2-3	.	TRBV24-1	TRBD2	CATRAGLAVTDTQYF	TGTGCCACCAGGGCAGGACTAGCGGTAACAGATACGCAGTATTTT
TRBJ2-3	.	TRBV10-3	TRBD1	CAISERDRGYDTQYF	TGTGCCATCAGTGAGCGGGACAGGGGATACGATACGCAGTATTTT
TRBJ2-7	.	TRBV7-2	.	CASSLAGGESYEQYF	TGTGCCAGCAGCCTCGCCGGCGGAGAGTCCTACGAGCAGTACTTC
TRBJ2-3	.	TRBV11-2	TRBD2	CASSLGGLAGGTDTQYF	TGTGCCAGCAGCTTAGGCGGACTAGCGGGGGGCACAGATACGCAGTATTTT
TRBJ2-1	.	TRBV7-9	.	CASSSLDTDGSSYNEQFF	TGTGCCAGCAGCAGCCTAGATACGGACGGGAGCTCCTACAATGAGCAGTTCTTC
TRBJ2-7	.	TRBV28	.	CASRRLGRGPYEQYF	TGTGCCAGCAGACGGCTAGGAAGGGGACCCTACGAGCAGTACTTC
TRBJ2-5	few	TRBV5-1	.	CASRPTGSETQYF	TGCGCCAGCAGACCTACAGGGTCAGAGACCCAGTACTTC
TRBJ2-1	.	TRBV7-2	.	CASSFSADNEQFF	TGTGCCAGCAGCTTTTCGGCAGACAATGAGCAGTTCTTC
TRBJ2-5	few	TRBV2	.	CASTTPAQETQYF	TGTGCCAGCACGACTCCAGCACAAGAGACCCAGTACTTC
TRBJ2-5	.	TRBV3-1	.	CASSQIDGGRETQYF	TGTGCCAGCAGCCAAATTGATGGGGGCCGGGAGACCCAGTACTTC
TRBJ2-3	few	TRBV27	.	CASSFREYGTDTQYF	TGTGCCAGCAGTTTCCGAGAGTACGGTACAGATACGCAGTATTTT
TRBJ2-1	.	TRBV7-9	.	CASSAALIQETQFF	TGTGCCAGCAGCGCTGCGCTAATCCAAGAGACCCAGTTCTTC
TRBJ2-7	few	TRBV3-1	TRBD2	CASSQDASGAYEQYF	TGTGCCAGCAGCCAAGATGCTAGCGGAGCCTACGAGCAGTACTTC
TRBJ1-6	.	TRBV5-1	.	CASSLLGRESPLHF	TGCGCCAGCAGCTTGCTCGGAAGGGAATCACCCCTCCACTTT
TRBJ2-5	.	TRBV28	TRBD1	CASGTGMETQYF	TGTGCCAGCGGGACAGGGATGGAGACCCAGTACTTC
TRBJ2-5	few	TRBV29-1	TRBD2	CSVFTSGGETQYF	TGCAGCGTTTTCACTAGCGGAGGCGAGACCCAGTACTTC
TRBJ2-7	.	TRBV29-1	TRBD2	CSAYTGTSGRYEQYF	TGCAGCGCATATACCGGGACTAGCGGGAGATACGAGCAGTACTTC
TRBJ2-4	few	TRBV12-3/TRBV12-4	.	CASSLALGEGTKNIQYF	TGTGCCAGCAGTTTAGCGTTAGGGGAAGGGACCAAAAACATTCAGTACTTC
TRBJ2-5	few	TRBV7-7	TRBD2	CASSPTSGEQETQYF	TGTGCTAGCAGCCCGACTAGCGGGGAGCAAGAGACCCAGTACTTC